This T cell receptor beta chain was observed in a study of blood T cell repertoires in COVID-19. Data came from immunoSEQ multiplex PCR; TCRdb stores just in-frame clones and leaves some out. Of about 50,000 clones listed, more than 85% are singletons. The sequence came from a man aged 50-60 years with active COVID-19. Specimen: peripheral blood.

For the CDR3, the DNA is TGTGCCAGCAGTGAAGGCATCAGCGGCAAGGAGCAGTTCTTC. It is translated as CASSEGISGKEQFF. The gene calls are TRBV2 and TRBJ2-1; tentative D call: TRBD2 (5 bases). This CDR3 is built from 14 residues. From germline, CDR1 is SNHLY and CDR2 FYNNEI. The V end was cut by 1 base, the J end by 10 bases, with 14 bases between. The whole variable domain, filled in from reference TRBV2 and TRBJ2-1, reads EPEVTQTPSHQVTQMGQEVILRCVPISNHLYFYWYRQILGQKVEFLVSFYNNEISEKSEIFDDQFSVERPDGSNFTLKIRSTKLEDSAMYFCASSEGISGKEQFFGPGTRLTVL.